The clone carrying this TCR beta chain was observed many times. The antigen is undetermined. This sample was included in a study of identical twins. Study-wide findings and caveats: For out-of-frame alpha sequences shared by twins, low generation probability was in excess. Conclusions relied on cross-sectional statistical analysis, not following the same donors.

Template switching supplied a universal primer site; unique molecular identifiers were carried on the cDNA. Via MiXCR, TCRdb re-called the 5' RACE reads, giving one row per CDR3 protein. The data contain nearly 900,000 distinct CDR3 sequences, around 12% of them singletons. The V gene lost 2 bases and the J gene lost 5 bases, with 11 bases spanning the gap. CDR3 length: 14 residues. Germline CDR1 reads MNHEY; CDR2 reads SVGAGI. This same sample was also part of a study on yellow fever vaccine responses in identical twins.

This sequence originates from a woman between 18 and 29 years old in good health. The V and J genes are TRBV6-5 and TRBJ2-3; the D gene is possibly TRBD1 (6 bases). The sequencing input was PBMCs. CDR3 DNA: TGTGCCAGCAGTTACGGGGGCCTGGGAGATACGCAGTATTTT. Its translation is CASSYGGLGDTQYF.